This entry lists 13 T cell receptor beta chains sequenced from one sample in a study of CXCR3-negative and CXCR3-positive naive CD8 T cells. The study, taken as a whole, reports: TRB CDR3s of CXCR3-positive naive cells were more hydrophobic than those of CXCR3-negative naive cells.

The authors made the TRB cDNA libraries by 5' RACE using UMI labels. For each CDR3 protein, TCRdb gives one entry from its re-call of the 5' RACE reads, without DNA. The repertoire shows 150,000 or so distinct CDR3 sequences; the top ten hold just under 0.5%. Which antigens these TCRs recognize remains unknown. The sequencing input was naive CXCR3+ CD8+ T cells from blood. Subset given: CD45RO-CCR7+CD27+CD95- naive CD8+ T cells expressing CXCR3 (TNR3+). These receptors all stem from a human donor in good health. Some clones in this sample may be carry-over from other donors' samples.

The genes are TRBV28 and TRBJ2-2; TCRdb designates TRBD1, a call that cannot be tested without DNA. From germline, CDR1 is MDHEN and CDR2 SYDVKM. The CDR3 has 13 amino acids. CDR3 residues: CASNQGNTGELFF.

This chain joins TRBV27 and TRBJ2-2; TCRdb returns TRBD1, unconfirmable since there is no DNA. The CDR3 loop spans 13 amino acids. CDR1 is MNHEY and CDR2 is SMNVEV in the germline V gene (reference sequence). The CDR3 spells CASQQGNTGELFF.

This sequence joins TRBV4-1 and TRBJ2-1; TCRdb indicates TRBD2, and absent DNA this call remains unverified. This CDR3 contains 14 residues. The germline gives CDR1 MGHRA, CDR2 YSYEKL. CDR3 amino acids: CASSLLAGDNEQFF.

The CDR3 region is CASRGRDTLGNTIYF. This chain uses TRBV7-9 with TRBJ1-3; the TCRdb D gene call, TRBD1, has no DNA to confirm it. The CDR3 spans 15 residues. Germline CDR1 and CDR2: SEHNR and FQNEAQ (reference sequence).

This chain joins TRBV7-6 and TRBJ2-2; the D call of TRBD2 rests on TCRdb alone, since no DNA is present to check it. Germline V lookup: CDR1 SGHVS, CDR2 FNYEAQ. CDR3 length: 15 amino acids. CDR3 in amino acids: CASSSLGGAAGELFF.

This chain uses TRBV6-2 or TRBV6-3 with TRBJ2-2; TCRdb's D call of TRBD1 is untestable without DNA. This CDR3 contains 16 residues. Germline lookup yields CDR1 MNHEY and CDR2 SVGEGT. The CDR3 loop reads CASSYEGQAPTGELFF.

V gene TRBV2 combines with J gene TRBJ2-1; no DNA is available, so the TRBD2 call from TCRdb remains unchecked. Germline CDR1 is SNHLY and CDR2 is FYNNEI. The CDR3 covers 14 residues. The CDR3 protein is CACGGTSGDNEQFF.

The V and J genes are TRBV12-3 or TRBV12-4 and TRBJ2-5; TCRdb designates TRBD1, a call that cannot be tested without DNA. The CDR3 is 14 amino acids. CDR3 in amino acids: CASTSGGHQETQYF.

The gene calls are TRBV7-6 and TRBJ2-7; TCRdb reports TRBD2, a call that lacks DNA to check it against. The CDR3 spans 13 residues. The germline CDR1 and CDR2 sequences are SGHVS and FNYEAQ. The CDR3 reads CASSLGTSDEQYF.

The chain recombines TRBV6-2 or TRBV6-3 with TRBJ2-6; absent DNA, TCRdb's TRBD1 call cannot be checked. CDR3 length: 18 amino acids. The germline gives CDR1 MNHEY, CDR2 SVGEGT. The CDR3 here is CASSSPRTGLSGANVLTF.

The chain links TRBV6-4 to TRBJ2-3; the TCRdb D gene call, TRBD2, has no DNA to confirm it. CDR1 is MRHNA, CDR2 SNTAGT, per germline. This CDR3 has 14 residues. This CDR3 reads CASSASGGADTQYF.

V is TRBV29-1 and J is TRBJ2-1. There are 11 residues in the CDR3. CDR1 SQVTM and CDR2 ANQGSEA come from the germline V gene. This CDR3 reads CSGGRPNEQFF.

The chain combines TRBV5-4 with TRBJ2-3; the D gene TCRdb calls, TRBD2, cannot be checked with no DNA. CDR3 length: 13 amino acids. Germline V gives CDR1 SGHNT, CDR2 YYREEE (reference sequence). The CDR3 reads CASSLPPSDTQYF.